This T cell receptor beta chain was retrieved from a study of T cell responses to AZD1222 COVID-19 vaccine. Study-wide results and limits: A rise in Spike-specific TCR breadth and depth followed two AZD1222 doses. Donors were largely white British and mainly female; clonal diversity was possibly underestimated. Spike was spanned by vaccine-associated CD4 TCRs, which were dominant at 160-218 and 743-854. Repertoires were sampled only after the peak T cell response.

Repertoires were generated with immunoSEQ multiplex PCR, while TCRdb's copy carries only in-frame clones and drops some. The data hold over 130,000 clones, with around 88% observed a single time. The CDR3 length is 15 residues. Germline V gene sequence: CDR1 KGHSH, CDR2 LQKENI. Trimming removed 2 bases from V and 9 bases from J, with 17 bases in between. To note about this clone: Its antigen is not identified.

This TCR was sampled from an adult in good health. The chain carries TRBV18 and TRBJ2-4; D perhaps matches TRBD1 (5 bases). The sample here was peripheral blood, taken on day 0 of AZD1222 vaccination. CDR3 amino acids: CASSPKTRDSAIQYF. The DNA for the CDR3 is TGTGCCAGCTCACCAAAAACCAGGGATTCGGCCATTCAGTACTTC.